Given below is one T cell receptor beta chain in context. V gave up 0 bases and J gave up 4 bases, with 8 bases separating them. The length of the CDR3 is 14 residues. Germline-derived CDR1 and CDR2 are SGDLS and YYNGEE. The data derive from a study of blood T cell repertoires in COVID-19. Study-wide context: Acute and convalescent COVID-19 specimens originated in the United States, Italy and Spain. The cDNA or gDNA used as material had been derived from T cells, B-cell-depleted T cells, or PBMCs.

Per the original data handling: Quantification of nucleated cells was approximated via reference gene primer amplification. Assay used: immunoSEQ multiplex PCR; TCRdb lists only in-frame clones, some missing. From that table come the V and J calls and clone size; the DNA was used to work out D and trimming. The sample contains 100,000 to 150,000 clones, about 86% of which appear only once. The TCR comes from an older woman with active or convalescent COVID-19. The gene calls are TRBV9 and TRBJ1-3; D is uncertain. Specimen: peripheral blood. The CDR3 protein is CASSVANEGNTIYF. Here the CDR3 DNA reads TGTGCCAGCAGCGTAGCTAACGAAGGAAACACCATATATTTT.